The 23 T cell receptor beta chains in this list originate from one sample, sequenced in a study of blood T cells in healthy people across ages. Then a second PCR, running roughly 7 to 11 cycles, was carried out with a sample-barcoded 5' primer and a J-beta primer mix. From the 5' RACE reads, TCRdb called clonotypes with MiXCR, one entry per CDR3 protein. Among hundreds of thousands of distinct CDR3 sequences listed, roughly 52% were seen once. Sequencing used blood. Receptor source: a man aged 25 to 40 in good health.

In its sample, this clonotype was seen many times. The V call is TRBV19, the J call TRBJ2-4; unclear D gene. Germline loops: CDR1 LNHDA, CDR2 SQIVND (reference sequence). This CDR3 region has 13 residues. The CDR3 nucleotides read TGTGCTTGCCGGGCTGTAGCCAAAAACATTCAGTACTTC. This translates into CACRAVAKNIQYF.

In this sample, this clonotype turned up a few times. The chain couples TRBV12-3 or TRBV12-4 to TRBJ1-6, with 10 positions matching TRBD1. The CDR3 length is 15 residues. V gave up 3 bases and J gave up 14 bases; unmatched junction bases: 10. The CDR3 region is CASSLGQGLTRSLHF. In DNA, the CDR3 is TGTGCCAGCAGTTTGGGACAGGGGTTGACCAGATCCCTCCACTTT.

This clonotype was counted a few times. The chain has TRBV12-3 or TRBV12-4 and TRBJ1-1, with D possibly TRBD1 on 6 matching bases. Between the trimmed V and J ends, which lost 8 bases and 0 bases, there was a span of 19 bases. The CDR3 totals 16 residues. CDR3 sequence (DNA): TGTGCCAGCCCAACTAGCGGGACAACCATGAACACTGAAGCTTTCTTT. As protein: CASPTSGTTMNTEAFF.

This clonotype was observed a handful of times. The chain links TRBV28 to TRBJ2-3; D is perhaps TRBD1 (7 bases). CDR1 and CDR2 from the germline V gene are MDHEN and SYDVKM. There are 18 residues in the CDR3. The ends were cut back, 2 bases at V and 4 bases at J, with 22 bases in the middle. The CDR3 spells CASSLLTRGQGVPDTQYF. The CDR3 DNA follows: TGTGCCAGCAGTTTACTGACTAGGGGGCAGGGGGTCCCAGATACGCAGTATTTT.

A few counts support this clonotype. CDR3 in DNA: TGTGCCAGCAGCTTAGAGGCGACTGGCCACTACGAGCAGTACTTC. Its translation is CASSLEATGHYEQYF. This chain links TRBV7-2 with TRBJ2-7; D call uncertain. Germline V CDR1 and CDR2: SGHTA, FQGNSA. The CDR3 consists of 15 residues. V lost 1 base and J 3 bases, leaving 13 bases between the germline ends.

The chain couples TRBV7-9 to TRBJ1-4; no clear D. Germline V gene sequence: CDR1 SEHNR, CDR2 FQNEAQ (reference sequence). This CDR3 has 15 amino acids. V gave up 1 base and J gave up 2 bases, with 8 bases separating them. The DNA of the CDR3 is TGTGCCAGCAGCTTAGAGGCCTCGACTAATGAAAAACTGTTTTTT. Amino acids: CASSLEASTNEKLFF.

This clonotype was observed a few times. The chain has TRBV29-1 and TRBJ2-7; D possibly matches TRBD1 or TRBD2 (6 bases each). Germline CDR1 reads SQVTM; CDR2 reads ANQGSEA. The CDR3 is made up of 13 amino acids. The V and J ends lost 6 bases and 7 bases respectively, with 19 bases between them. The CDR3, as DNA: TGCAGCGTCCTGGGGGGCCGATCGGGTGAGCAGTACTTC. As protein: CSVLGGRSGEQYF.

This chain joins TRBV4-1 and TRBJ2-1; TRBD2 matches at 13 bases. With V trimmed by 4 bases and J by 0 bases, 9 bases remained unmatched. Per the germline V gene, CDR1 is MGHRA and CDR2 is YSYEKL. This CDR3 is 19 amino acids long. Here the CDR3 reads CASSRLLAGGPPSYNEQFF. CDR3 DNA: TGCGCCAGCAGCCGCCTACTAGCGGGGGGGCCTCCCTCCTACAATGAGCAGTTCTTC.

V and J are TRBV28 and TRBJ2-3; TRBD2 matches at 13 bases. This CDR3 region has 16 residues. The V gene end was trimmed by 5 bases and the J gene end by 3 bases; junction bases not matched to a gene: 5. CDR1 and CDR2 (germline): MDHEN, SYDVKM. This CDR3 reads CASSAPLAGGTDTQYF. The DNA for the CDR3 is TGTGCCAGCAGTGCGCCACTAGCGGGAGGGACAGATACGCAGTATTTT.

This clonotype came up a few times. The J gene is TRBJ2-1, the V gene TRBV27, with 10 bases fitting TRBD1. Trimming at V came to 4 bases and at J to 7 bases, leaving 10 bases not matched to a gene. From germline, CDR1 is MNHEY and CDR2 SMNVEV (reference sequence). The CDR3 runs to 16 residues. This CDR3 is CASSSLTGGLGNEQFF. For the CDR3, the DNA is TGTGCCAGCAGTTCCCTGACAGGGGGCCTAGGGAATGAGCAGTTCTTC.

The J gene is TRBJ1-1, the V gene TRBV29-1; D unresolved. The CDR3 has 12 amino acids. V was trimmed by 7 bases and J by 3 bases, leaving 12 bases between them. Per germline, CDR1 SQVTM and CDR2 ANQGSEA. The CDR3 here is CSARRADTEAFF. Here the CDR3 DNA reads TGCAGCGCCCGGAGGGCGGACACTGAAGCTTTCTTT.

V and J are TRBV20-1 and TRBJ2-2; TRBD2 matches at 11 bases. The CDR3 is 16 amino acids. The J segment lost 4 bases and the V segment lost 5 bases, leaving 9 bases of the junction unmatched. The germline gives CDR1 DFQATT, CDR2 SNEGSKA (reference sequence). The DNA of the CDR3 is TGCAGTGCTCGGGCCCTGACTAGCGGGACCACCGGGGAGCTGTTTTTT. Translated: CSARALTSGTTGELFF.

The V and J genes are TRBV9 and TRBJ1-1; the D gene is possibly TRBD1 (5 bases). Germline loops: CDR1 SGDLS, CDR2 YYNGEE. The CDR3 is 15 amino acids. V lost 2 bases and J lost 8, with 19 bases in between. CDR3 in DNA: TGTGCCAGCAGCGTTGGGACGGGCCGAACGGAGGAAGCTTTCTTT. Protein sequence: CASSVGTGRTEEAFF.

The chain combines TRBV29-1 with TRBJ2-4; D is uncertain. The closer fit of TRBJ2-7 to the DNA end suggests the J call may be wrong. Germline-derived CDR1 and CDR2 are SQVTM and ANQGSEA. The CDR3 loop spans 12 amino acids. In nucleotides, the CDR3 is TGCAGCGTTGAAAGGCCGGACTACGAGCAGTACTTC. This translates into CSVERPDYEQYF.

This clonotype has just a few counts. The V call is TRBV5-1, the J call TRBJ2-7, with 10 bases fitting TRBD2. From germline, CDR1 is SGHRS and CDR2 YFSETQ. The V gene end was trimmed by 2 bases and the J gene end by 2 bases; junction bases not matched to a gene: 7. The CDR3 covers 16 residues. CDR3 sequence (DNA): TGCGCCAGCAGCTTAAGAGGGACTAGCGTTGCCTACGAGCAGTACTTC. This gives the protein CASSLRGTSVAYEQYF.

The chain links TRBV7-9 to TRBJ2-7; maybe TRBD1 (6 bases). The CDR3 loop spans 15 amino acids. Germline assignment: CDR1 SEHNR and CDR2 FQNEAQ (reference sequence). V lost 5 bases to trimming and J lost 2 bases, with 16 bases between them. DNA for the CDR3: TGTGCCAGCAGCCCGGGACATATGGGAGCCTACGAGCAGTACTTC. This translates into CASSPGHMGAYEQYF.

The genes are TRBV10-3 and TRBJ1-4; TRBD1 might be the D (5 bases). This CDR3 has 17 amino acids. CDR1 and CDR2 from the germline V gene are ENHRY and SYGVKD. V lost 3 bases and J 2 bases, leaving 16 bases between the germline ends. Written as DNA, the CDR3 is TGTGCCATCAGTGATAGGGGAAGTGGGACTACTAATGAAAAACTGTTTTTT. This codes for CAISDRGSGTTNEKLFF.

The V gene is TRBV4-3, the J gene TRBJ2-5, with D possibly TRBD1 on 5 matching bases. Germline CDR1 reads LGHNA; CDR2 reads YSLEER. V lost 0 bases and J lost 5, with 13 bases in between. The CDR3 has 15 amino acids. The CDR3 spells CASSQDTGSWETQYF. DNA of the CDR3: TGCGCCAGCAGCCAAGATACAGGTTCATGGGAGACCCAGTACTTC.

The CDR3 DNA sequence: TGTGCCAGCAGCTTAGGCAAGGTCGAGCAGTACTTC. Translation gives CASSLGKVEQYF. The V call is TRBV11-2, the J call TRBJ2-5; D gene uncertain. Near its end, the DNA agrees better with TRBJ2-7, so the J call may be wrong. The CDR3 runs 12 residues. The V gene's germline CDR1 is SGHAT and CDR2 FQNNGV.

The chain joins TRBV2 to TRBJ2-1; D remains unclear. The CDR3 is 13 amino acids. V lost 4 bases and J 4 bases, leaving 8 bases between the germline ends. In germline, CDR1 is SNHLY, CDR2 FYNNEI. The chain's CDR3 is CASSGALYNEQFF. In DNA form, the CDR3 reads TGTGCCAGCAGTGGGGCACTATACAATGAGCAGTTCTTC. Complete variable domain (other parts from reference TRBV2 and TRBJ2-1): EPEVTQTPSHQVTQMGQEVILRCVPISNHLYFYWYRQILGQKVEFLVSFYNNEISEKSEIFDDQFSVERPDGSNFTLKIRSTKLEDSAMYFCASSGALYNEQFFGPGTRLTVL.

The chain recombines TRBV7-3 with TRBJ2-5; 7 positions agree with TRBD2. Looked up from germline, CDR1 is SGHTA and CDR2 is FQGTGA. Losses at the gene ends were 2 bases for V and 2 bases for J; bases not matched to a gene: 5. The CDR3 is made up of 15 amino acids. CDR3 region: CASSLQRGRQETQYF. The CDR3 bases are TGTGCCAGCAGCTTACAGCGGGGAAGGCAAGAGACCCAGTACTTC.

CDR3 nucleotides: TGTGCCAGCAGTGGGCCCGGGACAGGCCGTCAGGACGAGCAGTACTTC. It yields the protein CASSGPGTGRQDEQYF. The gene calls are TRBV2 and TRBJ2-4; the match to TRBD1 covers 8 bases. The DNA matches TRBJ2-7 better at its end, which makes the J call doubtful. CDR1 SNHLY and CDR2 FYNNEI come from the germline V gene. CDR3 length equals 16 residues.

The chain combines TRBV12-3 or TRBV12-4 with TRBJ2-5, with TRBD1 matching 7 bases. The J call may be faulty, since TRBJ2-7 better matches the DNA end. CDR3 length: 13 amino acids. The CDR3 loop is CASSKTGYYEQYF. DNA for the CDR3: TGTGCCAGCAGCAAGACAGGGTACTACGAGCAGTACTTC.